What follows describes a single T cell receptor beta chain. What it recognizes is unknown. The data belong to a study of a mutant IDH1 vaccine in newly diagnosed glioma. Time point of the sample: week 47, end of study. Every vaccination contained 300 ug of the mutant IDH1 20-mer peptide and was paired with topical imiquimod. Sequenced by immunoSEQ multiplex PCR; TCRdb stores in-frame clones only, minus some. The data contain tens of thousands of clones, around 75% of them seen just once; the ten biggest clones take up around 5%. Germline V gene sequence: CDR1 LGHNA, CDR2 YNFKEQ. The germline V and J ends were trimmed by 4 bases and 4 bases, with 10 bases remaining between them. This CDR3 region has 14 residues.

The receptor was isolated from a man between 50 and 59 years old with glioma. The J gene is TRBJ2-2, the V gene TRBV4-2; TRBD2 is a possible D gene (6 bases). The input for sequencing was PBMCs, taken from a glioma patient whose treatment included an IDH1 peptide vaccine. The CDR3 sequence: CASSPGLPTGELFF. Written as DNA, the CDR3 is TGTGCCAGCAGCCCGGGACTCCCCACCGGGGAGCTGTTTTTT.